This T cell receptor (beta chain) was recorded in a study of cytomegalovirus exposure and HLA in healthy donors. A multiplex PCR was run with 60 Vbeta primers and 13 Jbeta primers. The repertoire was sequenced with immunoSEQ multiplex PCR; TCRdb's copy has only in-frame clones and lacks some. The sample has more than 80,000 clones, about three quarters seen once. Germline-derived CDR1 and CDR2 are DFQATT and SNEGSKA (reference sequence). The CDR3 length is 11 residues. General study points: The authors judged a highly shared variant cluster likely a sequencing artifact. There were several of the most significant clusters that appeared linked to common viral pathogens in a later analysis.

A word on this clone: Its specificity is not known. The sample carries other DNA sequences with the same CDR3.

The source is a boy younger than 18 in good health and CMV-seronegative. Sequenced: PBMCs. The chain uses TRBV20-1 and TRBJ1-1; TRBD1 agrees at 8 bases. The CDR3 sequence: CRGTGGTEAFF. The CDR3 DNA follows: TGCAGGGGAACAGGGGGCACTGAAGCTTTCTTT.